Listed here are 29 T cell receptor beta chains from one sample, sequenced in a study of blood T cell repertoires in COVID-19. The table came from immunoSEQ multiplex PCR; TCRdb's copy has only in-frame clones and leaves some out. The sample consists of around 150,000 clones, roughly 88% of them appearing once. The sequenced sample consisted of PBMCs or T cells enriched from blood (not recorded which). All receptors derive from a woman in her 50s who had recovered from COVID-19.

The chain employs TRBV6-4 and TRBJ1-1; D is undetermined. Germline V gene sequence: CDR1 MRHNA, CDR2 SNTAGT. V lost 2 bases and J 5 bases, leaving 9 bases between the germline ends. This CDR3 comprises 13 residues. CDR3 bases: TGTGCCAGCAGTGACCATGGGGAGACTGAAGCTTTCTTT. Translated: CASSDHGETEAFF.

The V call is TRBV25-1, the J call TRBJ1-1; TRBD1 might be the D (6 bases). Germline V gene data show CDR1 as MGHDK and CDR2 as SYGVNS. There are 11 residues in the CDR3. V shed 11 bases and J shed 3 bases, with 10 bases lying between them. This CDR3 is CASRGDTEAFF. In nucleotides, the CDR3 is TGTGCCTCCAGGGGCGACACTGAAGCTTTCTTT.

The chain has TRBV19 and TRBJ2-1, with 9 bases lining up with TRBD1. Unmatched junction bases numbered 6, after V lost 5 bases and J lost 4 bases. CDR1 and CDR2 (germline): LNHDA, SQIVND (reference sequence). This CDR3 is 15 amino acids long. The CDR3 sequence: CASSFTGTGYNEQFF. CDR3 sequence (DNA): TGTGCCAGTAGTTTCACCGGGACAGGGTACAATGAGCAGTTCTTC. Together with reference TRBV19 and TRBJ2-1, the CDR3 gives the full variable domain: DGGITQSPKYLFRKEGQNVTLSCEQNLNHDAMYWYRQDPGQGLRLIYYSQIVNDFQKGDIAEGYSVSREKKESFPLTVTSAQKNPTAFYLCASSFTGTGYNEQFFGPGTRLTVL.

The CDR3 is CATSRDAVNTEAFF. CDR3 nucleotides: TGTGCCACCAGCAGAGATGCAGTAAACACTGAAGCTTTCTTT. This chain uses TRBV15 with TRBJ1-1; D uncertain. The germline CDR1 and CDR2 sequences are LNHNV and YYDKDF (reference sequence). The CDR3 length is 14 residues. Deletions cut 0 bases from V and 2 bases from J, with 7 bases between. Full variable domain (rest looked up from reference TRBV15 and TRBJ1-1): DAMVIQNPRYQVTQFGKPVTLSCSQTLNHNVMYWYQQKSSQAPKLLFHYYDKDFNNEADTPDNFQSRRPNTSFCFLDIRSPGLGDTAMYLCATSRDAVNTEAFFGQGTRLTVV.

V gene TRBV15 combines with J gene TRBJ1-6; no reliable D call. V gave up 0 bases and J gave up 0 bases, with 12 bases separating them. Germline V gene data show CDR1 as LNHNV and CDR2 as YYDKDF (reference sequence). The CDR3 totals 18 residues. In DNA form, the CDR3 reads TGTGCCACCAGCAGAGAACAGTTATCCAGCTCCTATAATTCACCCCTCCACTTT. Translated, it gives CATSREQLSSSYNSPLHF.

CDR3 DNA: TGTGCCAGCAGTTTAAGGCAGGCCCTCGGCCATGAGCAGTTCTTC. This codes for CASSLRQALGHEQFF. The chain has TRBV27 and TRBJ2-1; D unclear. The germline V and J ends were trimmed by 2 bases and 8 bases, with 16 bases remaining between them. The CDR3 is 15 amino acids. In germline, CDR1 is MNHEY, CDR2 SMNVEV (reference sequence).

The chain combines TRBV7-8 with TRBJ1-4; a possible D gene is TRBD1 (5 bases). The CDR3 covers 16 residues. Germline-derived CDR1 and CDR2 are SGHVS and FQNEAQ. V lost 8 bases and J lost 2, with 18 bases in between. The CDR3 bases are TGTGCCAGCCTCCCAGGGACTTTGCATACTAATGAAAAACTGTTTTTT. Translated: CASLPGTLHTNEKLFF.

The V gene is TRBV27, the J gene TRBJ1-6; 9 bases align to TRBD1. V was pared by 5 bases and J by 10 bases, with 3 bases of the junction left unmatched. This CDR3 has 13 amino acids. Germline CDR1 MNHEY, CDR2 SMNVEV (reference sequence). CDR3 amino acids: CASSLDRGSPLHF. In nucleotides, the CDR3 is TGTGCCAGCAGTCTAGACAGGGGGTCACCCCTCCACTTT.

Details on this clone: This same CDR3 is encoded by further DNA sequences in the sample. The chain combines TRBV18 with TRBJ1-1, with D maybe TRBD1 (5 bases). Per germline, CDR1 KGHSH and CDR2 LQKENI. The germline V and J ends were trimmed by 3 bases and 1 base, with 6 bases remaining between them. The length of the CDR3 is 13 residues. CDR3 DNA sequence: TGTGCCAGCTCACCGGGGGGGAACACTGAAGCTTTCTTT. It codes for CASSPGGNTEAFF.

The chain links TRBV18 to TRBJ2-1, with a tentative D call TRBD1 (5 bases). From germline, CDR1 is KGHSH and CDR2 LQKENI. V gave up 5 bases and J gave up 7 bases, with 18 bases separating them. CDR3 length: 15 residues. CDR3 DNA: TGTGCCAGCTCAGAAGTGGCTTGGGGCTGGAATGAGCAGTTCTTC. Translation gives CASSEVAWGWNEQFF.

CDR3 residues: CASSFEASTDTQYF. For the CDR3, the DNA is TGTGCCAGCAGCTTCGAGGCCAGCACAGATACGCAGTATTTT. This chain uses TRBV7-9 with TRBJ2-3, with D uncertain. V was shortened by 3 bases and J by 0 bases, with 7 bases between the two germline ends. This CDR3 has 14 residues. Germline V gives CDR1 SEHNR, CDR2 FQNEAQ (reference sequence).

This chain joins TRBV10-2 and TRBJ2-2, with 13 bases lining up with TRBD2. Trimming removed 7 bases from V and 1 base from J; junction bases left unmatched: 6. Germline V lookup: CDR1 WSHSY, CDR2 SAAADI. The CDR3 is 17 amino acids. CDR3 nucleotides: TGCGCCAGCACCCTGACTAGCGGGGGGTTGAACACCGGGGAGCTGTTTTTT. Encoded protein: CASTLTSGGLNTGELFF.

The chain links TRBV7-2 to TRBJ2-5; D might be TRBD2 (6 bases). In germline, CDR1 is SGHTA, CDR2 FQGNSA. With 5 bases removed from V and 2 bases from J, the gap between germline ends came to 12 bases. This CDR3 is 14 amino acids long. The CDR3 loop is CASSGAGPQETQYF. CDR3 nucleotides: TGTGCCAGCAGCGGTGCGGGACCGCAAGAGACCCAGTACTTC.

The chain carries TRBV6-2 or TRBV6-3 and TRBJ2-1; the match to TRBD2 covers 7 bases. The CDR3 runs to 16 residues. With 7 bases clipped from V and 3 bases from J, the junction kept 12 bases outside the gene matches. Germline CDR1 reads MNHEY; CDR2 reads SVGEGT. CDR3 in amino acids: CASIPRSSGDYNEQFF. The CDR3 DNA reads TGTGCCAGCATCCCACGCTCTAGCGGAGACTACAATGAGCAGTTCTTC.

This clone has just one count. The chain is built from TRBV5-3 and TRBJ1-4, with a weak D call TRBD1 (6 bases). TRBV5-3 is an open reading frame, and its role is uncertain. The CDR3 extends over 16 amino acids. V lost 2 bases and J lost 0, with 11 bases in between. The CDR3 here is CARSFDRTPTNEKLFF. Here the CDR3 DNA reads TGTGCCAGAAGCTTTGACAGGACCCCAACTAATGAAAAACTGTTTTTT.

This chain links TRBV7-3 with TRBJ2-3; 11 nucleotides match TRBD2. The CDR3 consists of 16 residues. In germline, CDR1 is SGHTA, CDR2 FQGTGA. Losses at the gene ends were 4 bases for V and 2 bases for J; bases not matched to a gene: 5. In DNA form, the CDR3 reads TGTGCCAGCAGCTCCGGGACTAGCGGATTCACAGATACGCAGTATTTT. Translating it yields CASSSGTSGFTDTQYF.

This clone occurred a few times. The chain has TRBV11-1 and TRBJ1-2; 8 nucleotides agree with TRBD1. With V trimmed by 5 bases and J by 8 bases, 10 bases remained unmatched. Per germline, CDR1 SGHAT and CDR2 FQDESV (reference sequence). The CDR3 contains 14 residues. The CDR3: CASSPGQGAGGYTF. The CDR3 DNA sequence: TGTGCCAGCAGCCCCGGGCAGGGGGCGGGAGGCTACACCTTC.

The chain is built from TRBV4-2 and TRBJ1-4, with 8 nucleotides matching TRBD1. Germline V gene data show CDR1 as LGHNA and CDR2 as YNFKEQ. The CDR3 is 15 amino acids. V was clipped by 9 bases and J by 11 bases; unmatched bases: 17. The CDR3 bases are TGTGCCAGTAGGGCCACCGGGACAGGTTGGGACAAACTGTTTTTT. Protein sequence: CASRATGTGWDKLFF.

To note about this clone: The sample contains more than one DNA sequence encoding this CDR3. DNA for the CDR3: TGTGCCAGTAGTATGGGACAGGGGGATTACGAGCAGTACTTC. This translates into CASSMGQGDYEQYF. V usage is TRBV19 and J usage is TRBJ2-7; 11 bases are a match to TRBD1. CDR3 size: 14 residues. Germline V gene lookup returns CDR1 LNHDA and CDR2 SQIVND (reference sequence). V lost 3 bases to trimming and J lost 4 bases; unmatched junction nucleotides: 2.

The rearrangement uses TRBV19 and TRBJ2-7; the match to TRBD2 covers 7 bases. The V segment lost 8 bases and the J segment 2 bases; nucleotides outside the gene matches: 18. This CDR3 comprises 17 residues. Per the germline V gene, CDR1 is LNHDA and CDR2 is SQIVND (reference sequence). The CDR3 loop is CASGRASPESGTYEQYF. The CDR3, as DNA: TGTGCCAGTGGGAGGGCCTCCCCCGAGTCTGGCACCTACGAGCAGTACTTC.

The chain couples TRBV27 to TRBJ1-2; TRBD1 is a possible D gene (5 bases). CDR3 length equals 14 residues. V was trimmed by 0 bases and J by 4 bases, leaving 9 bases between them. CDR1 is MNHEY, CDR2 SMNVEV, per germline (reference sequence). In nucleotides, the CDR3 is TGTGCCAGCAGTTTATCAGGGGTGGGCTATGGCTACACCTTC. It specifies CASSLSGVGYGYTF.

This clone has more than one count but fewer than ten. The V and J genes are TRBV30 and TRBJ2-7; TRBD2 matches 8 bases. The ends lost 2 bases at V and 2 bases at J; junction bases unmatched: 2. Germline-derived CDR1 and CDR2 are GTSNPN and SVGIG (reference sequence). The CDR3 consists of 13 residues. The CDR3 loop is CAWSLTSAYEQYF. CDR3 nucleotide sequence: TGTGCCTGGAGTCTGACTAGCGCCTACGAGCAGTACTTC.

In DNA, the CDR3 is TGTGCCAGCAGTGAAGCGATAGCTGGGACAGGGGGCTTAGAGACCCAGTACTTC. It translates to CASSEAIAGTGGLETQYF. The V call is TRBV6-1, the J call TRBJ2-5; 12 positions match TRBD1. Germline assignment: CDR1 MNHNS and CDR2 SASEGT. V gave up 0 bases and J gave up 4 bases; unmatched junction bases: 9. This CDR3 comprises 18 residues.

The rearrangement uses TRBV18 and TRBJ2-3, with D perhaps matching TRBD2 (5 bases). This CDR3 spans 13 amino acids. Trimming removed 5 bases at V and 2 bases at J, with 8 bases between. Per the germline V gene, CDR1 is KGHSH and CDR2 is LQKENI. The CDR3 DNA sequence: TGTGCCAGCTCAAGGGAGCCCACAGATACGCAGTATTTT. Its protein product is CASSREPTDTQYF. Full variable domain (outside the CDR3, taken from reference TRBV18 and TRBJ2-3): NAGVMQNPRHLVRRRGQEARLRCSPMKGHSHVYWYRQLPEEGLKFMVYLQKENIIDESGMPKERFSAEFPKEGPSILRIQQVVRGDSAAYFCASSREPTDTQYFGPGTRLTVL.

This clone was seen a single time. The rearrangement uses TRBV27 and TRBJ2-2; D ambiguous. The CDR3 spans 15 residues. Trimming took off 3 bases at V and 0 bases at J, with 8 bases between the two ends. Germline V gives CDR1 MNHEY, CDR2 SMNVEV (reference sequence). The CDR3 DNA reads TGTGCCAGCAGTTTTCAGCGTTCGAACACCGGGGAGCTGTTTTTT. It codes for CASSFQRSNTGELFF.

This sequence joins TRBV19 and TRBJ1-2; 8 bases align to TRBD1. V was clipped by 1 base and J by 4 bases; unmatched bases: 5. CDR1 LNHDA and CDR2 SQIVND come from the germline V gene (reference sequence). The CDR3 extends over 15 amino acids. The CDR3 loop reads CASSIVFGTGYGYTF. The DNA of the CDR3 is TGTGCCAGTAGTATAGTCTTCGGGACAGGCTATGGCTACACCTTC.

The CDR3 sequence is CASSSAGGNYNEQFF. DNA of the CDR3: TGTGCCAGCAGTTCCGCGGGGGGGAACTACAATGAGCAGTTCTTC. The chain carries TRBV7-7 and TRBJ2-1; 9 bases agree with TRBD2. Per germline, CDR1 SSHAT and CDR2 FNYEAQ (reference sequence). The CDR3 extends over 15 amino acids. Trimming at V came to 6 bases and at J to 3 bases, leaving 6 bases not matched to a gene.

V is TRBV25-1 and J is TRBJ1-4; the D gene is possibly TRBD1 (5 bases). The ends were cut back, 6 bases at V and 6 bases at J, with 11 bases in the middle. CDR1 is MGHDK, CDR2 SYGVNS, per germline. The CDR3 runs to 13 residues. This chain's CDR3 is CASSPGVDEKLFF. The CDR3 coding sequence is TGTGCCAGCAGCCCGGGGGTCGATGAAAAACTGTTTTTT.

This chain connects TRBV19 to TRBJ1-4; D is possibly TRBD1 (5 bases). CDR1 is LNHDA, CDR2 SQIVND, per germline (reference sequence). CDR3 size: 14 residues. CDR3 protein: CALRRAATNEKLFF. In DNA form, the CDR3 reads TGTGCTCTGCGCAGGGCTGCAACTAATGAAAAACTGTTTTTT.